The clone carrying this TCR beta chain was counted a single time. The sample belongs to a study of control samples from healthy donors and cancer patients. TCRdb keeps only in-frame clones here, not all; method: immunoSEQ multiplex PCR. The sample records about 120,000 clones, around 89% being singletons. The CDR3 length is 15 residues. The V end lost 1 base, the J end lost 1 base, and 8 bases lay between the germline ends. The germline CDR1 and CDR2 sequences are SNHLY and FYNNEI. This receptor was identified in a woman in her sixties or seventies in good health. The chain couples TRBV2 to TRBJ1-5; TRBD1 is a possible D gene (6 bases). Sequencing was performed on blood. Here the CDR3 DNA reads TGTGCCAGCAGTGAAGAGGGGGGAAGCAATCAGCCCCAGCATTTT. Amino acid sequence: CASSEEGGSNQPQHF.